The rows below give T cell receptor beta chains drawn from one sample of a study of cytomegalovirus exposure and HLA in healthy donors. TCRdb keeps only in-frame clones here, not all; method: immunoSEQ multiplex PCR. This sample has under 250,000 clones, with roughly four fifths found just once. The sequenced sample consisted of PBMCs. The source of these receptors is a woman aged 45-59 years in good health and CMV-seropositive. Both conserved end residues are part of each CDR3. D genes are given only for firm matches. Clone size is given for some rows only: seen once, a few or many times, or a class if the clone is expanded.

v_call	clone_size	d_call	j_call	cdr3_aa	cdr3_nt
TRBV19	NA	TRBD1	TRBJ2-2	CASTDRGNTGELFF	TGTGCCAGTACCGACAGGGGGAACACCGGGGAGCTGTTTTTT
TRBV18	NA	TRBD2	TRBJ2-7	CASSPFAGAYEQYF	TGTGCCAGCTCACCGTTCGCGGGGGCCTACGAGCAGTACTTC
TRBV19	NA	NA	TRBJ1-1	CASSLSVMHTEAFF	TGTGCCAGTAGTCTTAGCGTGATGCACACTGAAGCTTTCTTT
TRBV7-6	NA	NA	TRBJ2-5	CASSPQGLETQYF	TGTGCCAGCAGCCCCCAGGGATTAGAGACCCAGTACTTC
TRBV29-1	NA	NA	TRBJ2-2	CSVGQSGELFF	TGCAGCGTTGGACAGTCCGGGGAGCTGTTTTTT
TRBV28	NA	TRBD1	TRBJ1-5	CASSLPLGTGGAIYWLPQHF	TGTGCCAGCAGTCTGCCCCTGGGAACAGGGGGCGCTATTTATTGGCTGCCCCAGCATTTT
TRBV25-1	NA	NA	TRBJ2-2	CASSEGGLGTGELFF	TGTGCCAGCAGTGAAGGGGGCTTGGGCACCGGGGAGCTGTTTTTT
TRBV11-2	NA	TRBD1	TRBJ1-6	CASSVLTGNDSPLHF	TGTGCCAGCAGCGTCCTGACAGGGAACGATTCACCCCTCCACTTT
TRBV28	few	NA	TRBJ1-1	CASSLPGENTEAFF	TGTGCCAGCAGTTTACCGGGGGAGAACACTGAAGCTTTCTTT
TRBV5-1	NA	TRBD1	TRBJ1-1	CASSADRGLTEAFF	TGCGCCAGCAGCGCCGACAGGGGGCTCACTGAAGCTTTCTTT
TRBV7-3	NA	TRBD2	TRBJ2-5	CASSLGLAGQETQYF	TGTGCCAGCAGCTTAGGACTAGCTGGACAAGAGACCCAGTACTTC
TRBV19	NA	TRBD1	TRBJ1-2	CASSTTGDYGYTF	TGTGCCAGTAGTACGACAGGGGACTATGGCTACACCTTC
TRBV5-6	once	TRBD1	TRBJ1-2	CASSRPGTAYGYTF	TGTGCCAGCAGCCGACCGGGGACAGCCTATGGCTACACCTTC
TRBV6-5	NA	NA	TRBJ2-4	CASNQQNQNIQYF	TGTGCCAGCAACCAACAGAACCAAAACATTCAGTACTTC
TRBV14	NA	NA	TRBJ2-7	CASSPLGAPSYEQYF	TGTGCCAGCAGCCCTCTTGGGGCACCTTCCTACGAGCAGTACTTC
TRBV19	few	TRBD1	TRBJ1-1	CASSPGQDAFF	TGTGCCAGTAGTCCGGGACAGGATGCTTTCTTT
TRBV19	NA	NA	TRBJ1-5	CASSFNREINQPQHF	TGTGCCAGTAGTTTCAACAGGGAGATCAATCAGCCCCAGCATTTT
TRBV9	NA	NA	TRBJ2-1	CASGGVGWQFF	TGTGCCAGTGGGGGCGTGGGTTGGCAGTTCTTC
TRBV6-5	NA	TRBD1	TRBJ1-1	CASGRDRGTEAFF	TGTGCCAGCGGCCGGGACAGGGGCACTGAAGCTTTCTTT
TRBV7-2	NA	NA	TRBJ2-2	CASNINTGELFF	TGTGCCAGCAACATTAACACCGGGGAGCTGTTTTTT
TRBV4-3	NA	NA	TRBJ1-1	CASSQDRRAEAFF	TGCGCCAGCAGCCAAGATCGCAGGGCTGAAGCTTTCTTT
TRBV11-2	few	NA	TRBJ1-4	CASSAVGQSRKLFF	TGTGCCAGCAGCGCCGTTGGGCAAAGTCGAAAACTGTTTTTT
TRBV28	few	TRBD1	TRBJ1-3	CASSVPGQGTLSGNTIYF	TGTGCCAGCAGTGTCCCGGGACAGGGGACCCTCTCTGGAAACACCATATATTTT
TRBV28	few	NA	TRBJ1-5	CASSLAGQSYSNQPQHF	TGTGCCAGCAGTTTGGCAGGGCAATCGTATAGCAATCAGCCCCAGCATTTT
TRBV14	NA	NA	TRBJ2-3	CASSQNTGYTDTQYF	TGTGCCAGCAGCCAAAACACAGGGTACACAGATACGCAGTATTTT
TRBV6-1	few	NA	TRBJ1-4	CASMKAGVGKLFF	TGTGCCAGCATGAAAGCGGGGGTTGGAAAACTGTTTTTT
TRBV13	NA	NA	TRBJ1-4	CASSRRFTNEKLFF	TGTGCCAGCAGCCGGAGGTTCACTAATGAAAAACTGTTTTTT
TRBV11-2	once	NA	TRBJ1-5	CASSLGYNQPQHF	TGTGCCAGCAGCTTAGGCTACAATCAGCCCCAGCATTTT
TRBV5-1	few	NA	TRBJ1-1	CASSHLGEAGTEAFF	TGCGCCAGCAGCCATCTGGGGGAAGCGGGCACTGAAGCTTTCTTT
TRBV5-4	NA	NA	TRBJ2-1	CASSLKGVSNEQFF	TGTGCCAGCAGCTTGAAGGGGGTGAGCAATGAGCAGTTCTTC
TRBV6-6	NA	NA	TRBJ1-1	CASSLSGLGTEAFF	TGTGCCAGCAGCCTCTCTGGGCTCGGCACTGAAGCTTTCTTT
TRBV4-1	few	NA	TRBJ1-1	CASSLLDRTNTEAFF	TGCGCCAGCAGCCTCCTGGACAGAACGAACACTGAAGCTTTCTTT
TRBV9	NA	NA	TRBJ1-1	CASSPDGSRNTEAFF	TGTGCCAGCAGCCCCGACGGGTCCCGGAATACTGAAGCTTTCTTT
TRBV6-6	NA	TRBD1	TRBJ1-6	CASSYGQGSGTPLHF	TGTGCCAGCAGTTATGGACAGGGGTCAGGGACACCCCTCCACTTT
TRBV5-8	once	NA	TRBJ1-1	CASSLVALTANTEAFF	TGTGCCAGCAGCTTGGTTGCACTAACGGCGAACACTGAAGCTTTCTTT
TRBV2	NA	NA	TRBJ1-5	CASSEGAWDQPQHF	TGTGCCAGCAGTGAGGGGGCCTGGGATCAGCCCCAGCATTTT
TRBV13	NA	TRBD1	TRBJ2-6	CASTQGTAGADVLTF	TGTGCCAGCACACAGGGGACGGCTGGGGCCGACGTCCTGACTTTC
TRBV19	few	NA	TRBJ1-5	CASSPRGTDNQPQHF	TGTGCCAGTAGCCCCCGGGGAACAGACAATCAGCCCCAGCATTTT
TRBV30	NA	NA	TRBJ1-1	CAWSFGAANTEAFF	TGTGCCTGGAGTTTTGGGGCAGCGAACACTGAAGCTTTCTTT
TRBV29-1	NA	NA	TRBJ2-5	CSTRTDSPETQYF	TGCAGCACCCGAACCGACTCCCCCGAGACCCAGTACTTC
TRBV28	NA	NA	TRBJ2-4	CASRYGGKNIQYF	TGTGCCAGCAGATACGGGGGCAAAAACATTCAGTACTTC
TRBV7-9	NA	NA	TRBJ2-5	CASSPHVGGPETQYF	TGTGCCAGCAGCCCCCATGTCGGGGGGCCTGAGACCCAGTACTTC
TRBV10-3	NA	TRBD1	TRBJ2-7	CAISGNVGAGGRVEQYF	TGTGCCATCAGTGGAAATGTTGGTGCAGGGGGCAGGGTCGAGCAGTACTTC
TRBV27	NA	TRBD1	TRBJ1-2	CASRARPTDRLAYGYTF	TGTGCCAGCAGAGCAAGACCCACGGACAGGCTCGCCTATGGCTACACCTTC
TRBV6-1	NA	TRBD1	TRBJ2-1	CASSGLQGGYNEQFF	TGTGCCAGCAGTGGTCTACAGGGGGGCTACAATGAGCAGTTCTTC
TRBV25-1	NA	NA	TRBJ2-1	CASSEWAGRGQFF	TGTGCCAGCAGTGAGTGGGCAGGAAGGGGGCAGTTCTTC
TRBV27	NA	TRBD1	TRBJ1-1	CASRSGGTEAFF	TGTGCCAGCAGATCAGGGGGCACTGAAGCTTTCTTT
TRBV29-1	NA	TRBD1	TRBJ2-3	CSVWTGVSDTQYF	TGCAGCGTGTGGACAGGGGTTTCAGATACGCAGTATTTT
TRBV5-1	NA	NA	TRBJ1-1	CASSFTTARTTEAFF	TGCGCCAGCAGCTTTACGACAGCGAGAACAACTGAAGCTTTCTTT
TRBV7-2	once	NA	TRBJ1-4	CASSLLAPKAIHNEKLFF	TGTGCCAGCAGCTTATTAGCGCCGAAAGCCATTCATAATGAAAAACTGTTTTTT
TRBV15	NA	NA	TRBJ1-5	CATSRDPPVGGGSNQPQHF	TGTGCCACCAGCAGAGATCCCCCGGTGGGTGGGGGGAGCAATCAGCCCCAGCATTTT